This TCR beta chain was captured by sequencing in a study of control samples from healthy donors and cancer patients. Per the germline V gene, CDR1 is SGHAT and CDR2 is FQDESV (reference sequence). This CDR3 is built from 16 residues. V was pared by 2 bases and J by 3 bases, with 7 bases of the junction left unmatched. Produced via immunoSEQ multiplex PCR; TCRdb's table is partial and in-frame only. This sample has approximately 79,000 clones, with approximately 90% found just once. Sequencing was done on a sample of blood. V gene TRBV11-1 combines with J gene TRBJ2-3; 8 bases match TRBD1. This TCR derives from a man aged 50-60 years in good health. This CDR3 is CASSLSGDRGTDTQYF. DNA for the CDR3: TGTGCCAGCAGCTTAAGCGGCGACAGGGGAACAGATACGCAGTATTTT.